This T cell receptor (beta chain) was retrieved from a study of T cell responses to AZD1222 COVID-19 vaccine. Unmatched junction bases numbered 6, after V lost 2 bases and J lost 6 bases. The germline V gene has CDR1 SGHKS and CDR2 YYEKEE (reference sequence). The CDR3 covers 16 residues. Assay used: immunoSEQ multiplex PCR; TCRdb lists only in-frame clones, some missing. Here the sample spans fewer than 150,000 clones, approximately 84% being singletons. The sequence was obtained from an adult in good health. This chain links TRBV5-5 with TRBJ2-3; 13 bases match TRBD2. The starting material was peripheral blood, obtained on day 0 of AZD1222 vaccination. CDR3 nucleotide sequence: TGTGCCAGCAGCTTAATACTAGCGGGGGGGCTTGATACGCAGTATTTT. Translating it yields CASSLILAGGLDTQYF. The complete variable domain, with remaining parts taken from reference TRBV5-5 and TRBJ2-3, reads DAGVTQSPTHLIKTRGQQVTLRCSPISGHKSVSWYQQVLGQGPQFIFQYYEKEERGRGNFPDRFSARQFPNYSSELNVNALLLGDSALYLCASSLILAGGLDTQYFGPGTRLTVL.